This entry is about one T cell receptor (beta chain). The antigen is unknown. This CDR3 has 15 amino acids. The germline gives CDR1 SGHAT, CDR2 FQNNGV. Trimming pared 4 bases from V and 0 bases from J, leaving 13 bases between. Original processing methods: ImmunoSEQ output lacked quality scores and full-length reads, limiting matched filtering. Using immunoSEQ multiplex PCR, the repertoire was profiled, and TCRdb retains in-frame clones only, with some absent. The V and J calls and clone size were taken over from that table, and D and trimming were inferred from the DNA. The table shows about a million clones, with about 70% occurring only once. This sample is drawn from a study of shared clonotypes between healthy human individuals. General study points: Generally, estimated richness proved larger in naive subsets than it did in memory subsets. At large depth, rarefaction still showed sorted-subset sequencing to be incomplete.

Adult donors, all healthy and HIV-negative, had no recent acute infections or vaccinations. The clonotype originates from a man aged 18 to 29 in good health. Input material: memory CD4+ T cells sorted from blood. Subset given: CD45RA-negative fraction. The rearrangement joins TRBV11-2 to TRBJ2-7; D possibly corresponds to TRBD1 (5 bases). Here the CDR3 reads CASSSLKGPSYEQYF. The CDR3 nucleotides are TGTGCCAGCAGCTCCCTCAAGGGGCCCTCCTACGAGCAGTACTTC.